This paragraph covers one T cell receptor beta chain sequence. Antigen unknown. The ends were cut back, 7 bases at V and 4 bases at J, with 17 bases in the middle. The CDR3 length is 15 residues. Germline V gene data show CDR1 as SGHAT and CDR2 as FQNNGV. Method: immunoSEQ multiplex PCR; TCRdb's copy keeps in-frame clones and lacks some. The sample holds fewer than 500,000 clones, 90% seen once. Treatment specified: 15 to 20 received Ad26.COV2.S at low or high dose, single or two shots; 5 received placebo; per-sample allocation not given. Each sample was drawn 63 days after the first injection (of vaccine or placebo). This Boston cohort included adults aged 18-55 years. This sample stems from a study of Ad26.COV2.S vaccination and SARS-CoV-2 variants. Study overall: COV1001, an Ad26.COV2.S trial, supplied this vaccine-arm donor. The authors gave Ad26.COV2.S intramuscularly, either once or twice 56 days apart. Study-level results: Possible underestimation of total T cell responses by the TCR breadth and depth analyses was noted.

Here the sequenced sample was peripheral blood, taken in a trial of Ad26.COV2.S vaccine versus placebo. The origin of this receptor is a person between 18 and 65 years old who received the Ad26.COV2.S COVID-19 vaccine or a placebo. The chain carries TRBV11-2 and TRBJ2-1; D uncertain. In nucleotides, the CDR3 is TGTGCCAGCAACCTGGGGTCCCTGCGTTACAATGAGCAGTTCTTC. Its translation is CASNLGSLRYNEQFF.